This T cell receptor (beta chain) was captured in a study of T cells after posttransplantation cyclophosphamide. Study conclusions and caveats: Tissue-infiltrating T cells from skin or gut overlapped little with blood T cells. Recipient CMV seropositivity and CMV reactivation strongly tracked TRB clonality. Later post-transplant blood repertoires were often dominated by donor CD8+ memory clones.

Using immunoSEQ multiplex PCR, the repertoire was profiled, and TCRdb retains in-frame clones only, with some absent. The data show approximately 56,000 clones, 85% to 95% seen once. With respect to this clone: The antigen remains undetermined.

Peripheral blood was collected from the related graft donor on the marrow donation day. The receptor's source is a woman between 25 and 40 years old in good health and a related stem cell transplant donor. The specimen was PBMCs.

The chain's CDR3 is CATSRGTATSYEQYF. For the CDR3, the DNA is TGTGCCACCAGCAGAGGGACAGCCACTTCCTACGAGCAGTACTTC. V usage is TRBV15 and J usage is TRBJ2-7, with D possibly TRBD1 on 6 matching bases. Germline V gives CDR1 LNHNV, CDR2 YYDKDF (reference sequence). V shed 1 base and J shed 1 base, with 11 bases lying between them. This CDR3 has 15 residues.